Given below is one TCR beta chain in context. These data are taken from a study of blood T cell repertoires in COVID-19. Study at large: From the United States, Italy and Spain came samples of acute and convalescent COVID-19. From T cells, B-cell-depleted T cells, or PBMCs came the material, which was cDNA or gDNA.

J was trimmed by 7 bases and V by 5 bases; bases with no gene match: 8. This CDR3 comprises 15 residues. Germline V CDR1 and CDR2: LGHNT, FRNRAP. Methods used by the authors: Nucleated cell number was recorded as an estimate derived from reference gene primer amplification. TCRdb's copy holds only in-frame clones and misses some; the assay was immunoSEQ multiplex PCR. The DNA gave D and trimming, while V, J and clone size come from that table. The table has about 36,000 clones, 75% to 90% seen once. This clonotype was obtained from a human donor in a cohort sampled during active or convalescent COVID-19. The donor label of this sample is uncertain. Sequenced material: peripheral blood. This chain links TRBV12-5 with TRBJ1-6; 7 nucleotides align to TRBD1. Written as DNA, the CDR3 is TGTGCTAGTGGTATCCCGAACAGGGGCAATTCACCCCTCCACTTT. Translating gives CASGIPNRGNSPLHF.